These T cell receptor beta chains were read from a single sample in a study of Tregs in tolerant kidney transplant recipients. Clones were read by immunoSEQ multiplex PCR, and TCRdb kept only the in-frame ones, dropping some. Here the sample spans about 44,000 clones, about 95% being singletons. Their target antigens are unknown. Specimen: Tregs from blood cultured with allogeneic cells. The source is a human donor in good health. CDR3s include the opening cysteine and the closing phenylalanine or tryptophan. The D gene is left open where the match is weak.

V gene,D gene,J gene,CDR3 length,CDR3 protein,CDR3 DNA
TRBV4-1,.,TRBJ2-1,16,CASSPRGGRSYNEQFF,TGCGCCAGCAGCCCTCGTGGGGGCCGCTCCTACAATGAGCAGTTCTTC
TRBV6-1,TRBD1,TRBJ2-2,15,CASRNRTGGTGELFF,TGTGCCAGCAGGAACCGGACAGGGGGCACCGGGGAGCTGTTTTTT
TRBV29-1,.,TRBJ1-5,13,CSVTLSSNQPQHF,TGCAGCGTGACCTTGTCTTCGAATCAGCCCCAGCATTTT
TRBV7-2,TRBD1,TRBJ2-2,14,CASSFGRGLGELFF,TGTGCCAGCAGCTTTGGCAGGGGGCTCGGGGAGCTGTTTTTT
TRBV4-1,TRBD1,TRBJ1-5,14,CASSLQGGRQPQHF,TGCGCCAGCAGCCTCCAGGGGGGAAGGCAGCCCCAGCATTTT
TRBV19,.,TRBJ1-2,15,CASSTLRQTVYGYTF,TGTGCCAGTAGTACCTTAAGACAGACGGTCTATGGCTACACCTTC
TRBV5-4,.,TRBJ1-4,14,CASSRQATNEKLFF,TGTGCCAGCAGCCGACAGGCAACTAATGAAAAACTGTTTTTT
TRBV7-8,.,TRBJ1-6,15,CASSYGPGRNSPLHF,TGTGCCAGCAGCTACGGACCAGGCAGGAATTCACCCCTCCACTTT
TRBV6-6,TRBD1,TRBJ2-5,15,CASSYSGTAEETQYF,TGTGCCAGCAGTTACTCTGGGACAGCAGAAGAGACCCAGTACTTC
TRBV19,.,TRBJ1-4,14,CASSIGRSNEKLFF,TGTGCCAGTAGTATCGGAAGGAGTAATGAAAAACTGTTTTTT
TRBV29-1,TRBD2,TRBJ2-7,15,CSVRFGTSGRGEQYF,TGCAGCGTTAGATTCGGGACTAGCGGGAGAGGCGAGCAGTACTTC
TRBV5-1,TRBD1,TRBJ1-1,13,CASSTRTGGEAFF,TGCGCCAGCAGCACCCGGACAGGGGGTGAAGCTTTCTTT
TRBV6-6,TRBD1,TRBJ2-7,14,CASSSDRGPYEQYF,TGTGCCAGCAGTTCGGACAGGGGCCCCTACGAGCAGTACTTC
TRBV10-3,TRBD2,TRBJ2-7,12,CAISPAGYEQYF,TGTGCCATCAGCCCAGCGGGATACGAGCAGTACTTC
TRBV7-8,.,TRBJ1-1,14,CASSPDRVNTEAFF,TGTGCCAGCAGCCCCGATAGGGTGAACACTGAAGCTTTCTTT
TRBV7-8,.,TRBJ1-5,14,CASSFRQANQPQHF,TGTGCCAGCAGCTTCCGACAGGCCAATCAGCCCCAGCATTTT
TRBV9,.,TRBJ1-2,16,CASSVEKGGPNYGYTF,TGTGCCAGCAGCGTCGAGAAGGGGGGGCCTAACTATGGCTACACCTTC
TRBV2,TRBD2,TRBJ2-1,14,CASSVQRGYNEQFF,TGTGCCAGCAGCGTCCAGCGGGGCTACAATGAGCAGTTCTTC
TRBV11-1,TRBD1,TRBJ1-2,16,CASRRDRGFNNYGYTF,TGTGCCAGCAGACGGGACAGGGGTTTCAATAACTATGGCTACACCTTC